Following are 27 T cell receptor beta chains from one sample sequenced in a study of blood T cell repertoires in COVID-19. TCRdb's table, derived via immunoSEQ multiplex PCR, lists solely in-frame clones and lacks some. The repertoire has 200,000 to 250,000 clones, around 80% of them found once; the top ten carry more than 9%. Sequencing was performed on peripheral blood. The origin of the receptors is a man in his fifties with active or convalescent COVID-19.

This chain uses TRBV6-5 with TRBJ1-2; TRBD1 matches at 8 bases. The V segment lost 6 bases and the J segment 4 bases; nucleotides outside the gene matches: 7. The CDR3 consists of 14 residues. CDR1 is MNHEY and CDR2 is SVGAGI in the germline V gene. CDR3 residues: CASRETGEGYGYTF. The CDR3 nucleotides read TGTGCCAGCAGGGAGACAGGGGAGGGCTATGGCTACACCTTC.

The V gene is TRBV7-9, the J gene TRBJ2-3; perhaps TRBD1 as D (6 bases). With 5 bases removed from V and 1 base from J, the gap between germline ends came to 10 bases. This CDR3 spans 14 amino acids. Germline V gene sequence: CDR1 SEHNR, CDR2 FQNEAQ (reference sequence). This CDR3 reads CASSLQGGTDTQYF. Written as DNA, the CDR3 is TGTGCCAGCAGCCTACAGGGCGGCACAGATACGCAGTATTTT.

This sequence joins TRBV7-2 and TRBJ2-5; a weak D match, TRBD2 (6 bases). The CDR3 contains 13 residues. CDR1 is SGHTA, CDR2 FQGNSA, per germline. V was clipped by 1 base and J by 4 bases, with 7 bases between them. Here the CDR3 DNA reads TGTGCCAGCAGCTTAGGGAGGGGAGAGACCCAGTACTTC. This gives the protein CASSLGRGETQYF.

V and J are TRBV5-1 and TRBJ1-1, with D hard to call. V was shortened by 6 bases and J by 0 bases, with 9 bases between the two germline ends. The germline V gene encodes CDR1 SGHRS and CDR2 YFSETQ. The length of the CDR3 is 13 residues. CDR3: CASTTALNTEAFF. The CDR3 DNA reads as TGCGCCAGCACCACTGCCCTGAACACTGAAGCTTTCTTT.

The chain couples TRBV7-9 to TRBJ1-2, with 7 bases identical to TRBD1. There are 15 residues in the CDR3. Germline-derived CDR1 and CDR2 are SEHNR and FQNEAQ (reference sequence). The V segment lost 4 bases and the J segment 2 bases; nucleotides outside the gene matches: 7. CDR3 protein: CASSSFGQANYGYTF. CDR3 DNA sequence: TGTGCCAGCAGCTCCTTCGGACAGGCCAACTATGGCTACACCTTC.

V usage is TRBV7-2 and J usage is TRBJ2-7, with 7 bases aligning to TRBD2. Germline CDR1 SGHTA, CDR2 FQGNSA. V shed 5 bases, J shed 3 bases, and the junction held 4 bases outside the gene matches. The CDR3 contains 13 residues. DNA of the CDR3: TGTGCCAGCAGCCCTCGGACTAGCTACGAGCAGTACTTC. Translated, it gives CASSPRTSYEQYF.

This chain connects TRBV7-6 to TRBJ2-5; 7 positions agree with TRBD2. From germline, CDR1 is SGHVS and CDR2 FNYEAQ. Trimming at V came to 1 base and at J to 4 bases, leaving 15 bases not matched to a gene. This CDR3 is built from 18 residues. The CDR3, as DNA: TGTGCCAGCAGCTTAGTCCCCCCTGAGGCATCGGGAGGAGAGACCCAGTACTTC. This sequence encodes CASSLVPPEASGGETQYF.

The chain joins TRBV6-2 or TRBV6-3 to TRBJ2-3; tentative D call: TRBD2 (5 bases). From germline, CDR1 is MNHEY and CDR2 SVGEGT. The CDR3 extends over 13 amino acids. Trimming removed 5 bases at V and 4 bases at J, with 10 bases between. The CDR3 sequence: CASSTGNSDTQYF. The CDR3 DNA reads as TGTGCCAGCAGTACGGGGAATTCAGATACGCAGTATTTT.

This clone appeared once. V is TRBV10-3 and J is TRBJ1-2; 7 bases fit TRBD1. The length of the CDR3 is 16 residues. After removal of 6 bases from V and 6 bases from J, the junction contained 16 bases not matched to a gene. Germline CDR1 and CDR2: ENHRY and SYGVKD. The CDR3 bases are TGTGCCATCAGCTGGGCGGGAAGGGGGCGTTTTGATGGCTACACCTTC. This gives the protein CAISWAGRGRFDGYTF.

The chain links TRBV5-6 to TRBJ2-1; weak D call: TRBD2 (6 bases). V dropped 0 bases and J dropped 9 bases, with 13 bases sitting between them. The V gene's germline CDR1 is SGHDT and CDR2 YYEEEE. The CDR3 sequence is 14 residues long. The CDR3 reads CASSLASLGGEQFF. DNA of the CDR3: TGTGCCAGCAGCTTGGCTAGCTTGGGAGGTGAGCAGTTCTTC. The full variable domain, rest sourced from reference TRBV5-6 and TRBJ2-1, is DAGVTQSPTHLIKTRGQQVTLRCSPKSGHDTVSWYQQALGQGPQFIFQYYEEEERQRGNFPDRFSGHQFPNYSSELNVNALLLGDSALYLCASSLASLGGEQFFGPGTRLTVL.

The chain is built from TRBV9 and TRBJ1-6; 10 bases line up with TRBD1. The germline gives CDR1 SGDLS, CDR2 YYNGEE. The CDR3 consists of 15 residues. Trimming at V came to 3 bases and at J to 9 bases, leaving 6 bases not matched to a gene. In DNA form, the CDR3 reads TGTGCCAGCAGCGAGACAGGGGGCTCCGGTTCACCCCTCCACTTT. Translating gives CASSETGGSGSPLHF.

V and J are TRBV4-3 and TRBJ1-5; weak D call: TRBD1 (6 bases). Looked up from germline, CDR1 is LGHNA and CDR2 is YSLEER. The CDR3 consists of 16 residues. The V end was cut by 4 bases, the J end by 8 bases, with 21 bases between. The CDR3 region is CASSPAPLRGSEPQHF. The CDR3, as DNA: TGCGCCAGCAGCCCAGCACCCCTCAGGGGAAGTGAGCCCCAGCATTTT.

The V gene is TRBV5-1, the J gene TRBJ2-7; the match to TRBD2 covers 14 bases. J lost 7 bases, V lost 2 bases, and 14 bases had no gene match. Germline CDR1 SGHRS, CDR2 YFSETQ. The CDR3 contains 18 residues. CDR3 DNA: TGCGCCAGCAGCTTACTCCCTCCCTCGACTAGCGGGGGGGGTGAGCAGTACGTC. This gives the protein CASSLLPPSTSGGGEQYV.

The J gene is TRBJ1-2, the V gene TRBV5-6; D ambiguous. V was trimmed by 5 bases and J by 1 base, leaving 12 bases between them. CDR3 length: 14 amino acids. Germline-derived CDR1 and CDR2 are SGHDT and YYEEEE. CDR3 nucleotides: TGTGCCAGCAGAGGGAGCGGGGTTAACTATGGCTACACCTTC. Protein product: CASRGSGVNYGYTF.

The chain uses TRBV6-5 and TRBJ2-2; D may be TRBD1 (5 bases). V dropped 0 bases and J dropped 5 bases, with 10 bases sitting between them. The CDR3 spans 15 residues. Germline CDR1 MNHEY, CDR2 SVGAGI. The CDR3 reads CASSYSGGATGELFF. Written as DNA, the CDR3 is TGTGCCAGCAGTTACTCCGGTGGGGCAACCGGGGAGCTGTTTTTT.

The V gene is TRBV5-1, the J gene TRBJ2-3; D uncertain. This CDR3 has 15 residues. In germline, CDR1 is SGHRS, CDR2 YFSETQ. V was clipped by 0 bases and J by 0 bases, with 8 bases between them. CDR3 DNA: TGCGCCAGCAGCTTGGGGCATTCCAGCACAGATACGCAGTATTTT. Translated, it gives CASSLGHSSTDTQYF.

A note on this clone: The sample contains more than one DNA sequence encoding this CDR3. The chain has TRBV12-3 or TRBV12-4 and TRBJ2-3; D gene uncertain. The ends were cut back, 6 bases at V and 0 bases at J, with 4 bases in the middle. The CDR3 contains 12 residues. This CDR3 reads CASSPSTDTQYF. The CDR3 bases are TGTGCCAGCAGCCCTAGCACAGATACGCAGTATTTT.

The chain is built from TRBV5-1 and TRBJ2-6; TRBD2 matches 8 bases. J lost 2 bases, V lost 4 bases, and 11 bases had no gene match. In germline, CDR1 is SGHRS, CDR2 YFSETQ. The CDR3 extends over 18 amino acids. CDR3 bases: TGCGCCAGCAGCCGGCCGGCGGGGGGAGTTCCTGGGGCCAACGTCCTGACTTTC. It is translated as CASSRPAGGVPGANVLTF. The full variable domain, completed using reference TRBV5-1 and TRBJ2-6, is KAGVTQTPRYLIKTRGQQVTLSCSPISGHRSVSWYQQTPGQGLQFLFEYFSETQRNKGNFPGRFSGRQFSNSRSEMNVSTLELGDSALYLCASSRPAGGVPGANVLTFGAGSRLTVL.

The J gene is TRBJ1-1, the V gene TRBV24-1; 7 bases fit TRBD1. V shed 1 base, J shed 1 base, and the junction held 5 bases outside the gene matches. CDR3 length: 16 residues. From germline, CDR1 is KGHDR and CDR2 SFDVKD. CDR3 coding DNA: TGTGCCACCAGTGATTTACCGGACAGGTCGAACACTGAAGCTTTCTTT. Translating it yields CATSDLPDRSNTEAFF.

The chain recombines TRBV7-3 with TRBJ2-1; TRBD2 might be the D (6 bases). Germline V gene sequence: CDR1 SGHTA, CDR2 FQGTGA. The CDR3 length is 16 residues. Trimming left V 5 bases short and J 4 bases short, with 18 bases between. For the CDR3, the DNA is TGTGCCAGCAGCCCTGCAAGGGACTGGACTTACAATGAGCAGTTCTTC. Translated: CASSPARDWTYNEQFF. Supplemented by reference TRBV7-3 and TRBJ2-1, the full variable domain reads GAGVSQTPSNKVTEKGKYVELRCDPISGHTALYWYRQSLGQGPEFLIYFQGTGAADDSGLPNDRFFAVRPEGSVSTLKIQRTERGDSAVYLCASSPARDWTYNEQFFGPGTRLTVL.

About this clone itself: The sample carries other DNA sequences with the same CDR3. The genes are TRBV19 and TRBJ1-6, with TRBD1 matching over 10 bases. V was pared by 6 bases and J by 9 bases, with 5 bases of the junction left unmatched. The length of the CDR3 is 14 residues. Germline V gene data show CDR1 as LNHDA and CDR2 as SQIVND (reference sequence). The CDR3 sequence is CASRPGQGSSPLHF. The CDR3, as DNA: TGTGCCAGTAGGCCGGGACAGGGGTCTTCACCCCTCCACTTT.

The rearrangement joins TRBV5-5 to TRBJ2-3; possible D gene TRBD1, 5 bases. The length of the CDR3 is 15 residues. The V end was cut by 0 bases, the J end by 7 bases, with 15 bases between. Germline CDR1 and CDR2: SGHKS and YYEKEE (reference sequence). The CDR3 DNA reads as TGTGCCAGCAGCTTGGGAAGCAGGGAAGGATATACGCAGTATTTT. Protein sequence: CASSLGSREGYTQYF.

V usage is TRBV6-2 or TRBV6-3 and J usage is TRBJ2-7; 7 bases match TRBD1. The germline V gene has CDR1 MNHEY and CDR2 SVGEGT. The V and J ends lost 1 base and 0 bases, in that order; junction bases with no gene match: 6. The CDR3 is 16 residues long. The CDR3 DNA follows: TGTGCCAGCAGTTACTGGGGGACAGAAGCCTCCTACGAGCAGTACTTC. Translating it yields CASSYWGTEASYEQYF.

This chain links TRBV11-2 with TRBJ1-5, with 8 bases that match TRBD1. Germline V gives CDR1 SGHAT, CDR2 FQNNGV. The CDR3 has 15 residues. The trim removed 5 bases at V and 7 bases at J, leaving 10 bases unmatched. The CDR3 DNA reads as TGTGCCAGCAGCCCCGGGTGGGCAGGGGGCCAGCCCCAGCATTTT. Encoded protein: CASSPGWAGGQPQHF.

The chain recombines TRBV3-1 (or the pseudogene TRBV3-2) with TRBJ1-1, with a tentative D call TRBD1 (5 bases). Trimming pared 0 bases from V and 8 bases from J, leaving 13 bases between. Germline CDR1 LGHDT, CDR2 YNNKEL (reference sequence). CDR3 length equals 14 residues. The CDR3 DNA reads TGTGCCAGCAGCCAAGAGTTCAGGGCGGAGGAAGCTTTCTTT. It yields the protein CASSQEFRAEEAFF.

The CDR3 sequence is CASSQGDRDEKLFF. CDR3 bases: TGCGCCAGCAGCCAAGGGGACAGGGATGAAAAACTGTTTTTT. The V call is TRBV4-1, the J call TRBJ1-4; 9 nucleotides agree with TRBD1. Germline CDR1 reads MGHRA; CDR2 reads YSYEKL. Unmatched junction bases numbered 0, after V lost 1 base and J lost 6 bases. The CDR3 extends over 14 amino acids.

The chain combines TRBV5-1 with TRBJ2-2; 8 bases map to TRBD1. This CDR3 has 16 amino acids. CDR1 SGHRS and CDR2 YFSETQ come from the germline V gene. With V trimmed by 0 bases and J by 7 bases, 8 bases remained unmatched. The CDR3 sequence is CASSLGDRGGNGELFF. In DNA form, the CDR3 reads TGCGCCAGCAGCTTGGGCGACAGGGGTGGTAACGGGGAGCTGTTTTTT.